This TCR beta chain derives from a study of control samples from healthy donors and cancer patients. This CDR3 is 14 amino acids long. Trimming cost V 8 bases and J 3 bases, with 13 bases left between them. Germline lookup yields CDR1 LGHNT and CDR2 FRNRAP. The table came from immunoSEQ multiplex PCR; TCRdb's copy has only in-frame clones and leaves some out. The table includes 80,000 or so clones, 91% detected once. The chain has TRBV12-5 and TRBJ1-4, with D possibly being TRBD1 (6 bases). The source material was blood. The clonotype originates from a man aged 50-60 years in good health. CDR3: CASTPDSSNEKLFF. The CDR3 nucleotides are TGTGCTAGTACCCCGGACAGTTCTAATGAAAAACTGTTTTTT.